Described below is a single T cell receptor beta chain sequence and its context. Here immunoSEQ multiplex PCR was the method, and the copy in TCRdb shows in-frame clones only, minus some. The sample yields under 850,000 clones, over 55% seen once. This sample is part of a study of shared clonotypes between healthy human individuals. J was trimmed by 8 bases and V by 4 bases; bases with no gene match: 12. The CDR3 totals 17 residues. Germline-derived CDR1 and CDR2 are SGHNT and YENEEA. Sequencing was done on a sample of memory CD4+ T cells sorted from blood. Sample subset: CD45RA-negative fraction. The receptor was derived from a woman under 40 in good health. The chain has TRBV11-3 and TRBJ2-1; 12 nucleotides line up with TRBD2. The CDR3 DNA follows: TGTGCCAGCAGCTGGTCGGCGACTAGCGGGAGATCCGATGAGCAGTTCTTC. Translation gives CASSWSATSGRSDEQFF.